These 30 T cell receptor beta chains share one sample of origin, sequenced in a study of blood T cell repertoires in COVID-19 (dated by TCRdb to about 2020). Library creation used the immunoSEQ multiplex PCR assay. Held by TCRdb, this immuneACCESS table contains in-frame sequences only and omits some clones. Under half of the omission traces to an unresolved V gene where checked; the cause of the rest is unknown. Within this sample are under 50,000 clones, with around nine tenths of them counted one time only. The ten largest clones add up to under 20% of the sample. Material for sequencing was peripheral blood. These TCRs come from a man aged 70 or older with active COVID-19.

The chain recombines TRBV4-2 with TRBJ1-2; 10 bases are a match to TRBD1. The CDR3 consists of 11 residues. The V and J ends lost 3 bases and 14 bases, in that order; junction bases with no gene match: 3. Germline CDR1 LGHNA, CDR2 YNFKEQ. CDR3 nucleotides: TGTGCCAGCAGCCAGGACAGGGGGGGGACCTTC. It encodes CASSQDRGGTF.

The chain carries TRBV27 and TRBJ2-2, with a weak D call TRBD1 (6 bases). V shed 5 bases and J shed 1 base, with 14 bases lying between them. Germline lookup yields CDR1 MNHEY and CDR2 SMNVEV (reference sequence). CDR3 size: 16 residues. DNA of the CDR3: TGTGCCAGCAGTCCCTATCAGGGGCGGAACACCGGGGAGCTGTTTTTT. It is translated as CASSPYQGRNTGELFF.

The chain uses TRBV18 and TRBJ1-2; 7 bases line up with TRBD1. The length of the CDR3 is 15 residues. The V and J ends lost 1 base and 6 bases, in that order; junction bases with no gene match: 8. Germline lookup yields CDR1 KGHSH and CDR2 LQKENI. DNA for the CDR3: TGTGCCAGCTCACCACAGAAAGGGGGCGAGAATGGCTACACCTTC. It yields the protein CASSPQKGGENGYTF.

The count of this clone is one. V gene TRBV28 combines with J gene TRBJ1-2; possible D gene TRBD1, 5 bases. Trimming removed 2 bases from V and 2 bases from J, with 12 bases in between. The CDR3 is 15 amino acids. Germline CDR1 reads MDHEN; CDR2 reads SYDVKM. CDR3 bases: TGTGCCAGCAGTTTACCGCAGGGTGGCAACTATGGCTACACCTTC. Amino acid sequence: CASSLPQGGNYGYTF.

This sequence joins TRBV28 and TRBJ2-7; 13 bases are a match to TRBD2. Looked up from germline, CDR1 is MDHEN and CDR2 is SYDVKM. CDR3 length: 14 amino acids. Losses at the gene ends were 6 bases for V and 7 bases for J; bases not matched to a gene: 6. CDR3 bases: TGTGCCAGCAGACTCGGACTAGCGGGAGATGAGCAGTACTTC. Translating it yields CASRLGLAGDEQYF.

This sequence joins TRBV6-2 or TRBV6-3 and TRBJ2-7; D is unresolved. Trimming stripped 6 bases from V and 8 bases from J, with 14 bases between. The length of the CDR3 is 12 residues. Germline V lookup: CDR1 MNHEY, CDR2 SVGEGT. The CDR3 here is CASSQPGRQQYF. The CDR3 DNA follows: TGTGCCAGCAGCCAGCCGGGTCGCCAGCAGTACTTC.

The J gene is TRBJ2-7, the V gene TRBV12-3 or TRBV12-4; 7 nucleotides match TRBD1. With V trimmed by 3 bases and J by 6 bases, 5 bases remained unmatched. The CDR3 is 13 residues long. CDR3 bases: TGTGCCAGCAGTTTCGGGACAGCCAGCGAGCAGTACTTC. Translation gives CASSFGTASEQYF.

This clone appeared a single time. This chain uses TRBV9 with TRBJ2-2; D might be TRBD2 (5 bases). Per germline, CDR1 SGDLS and CDR2 YYNGEE. The CDR3 loop spans 13 amino acids. V was trimmed by 4 bases and J by 8 bases, leaving 12 bases between them. CDR3 protein: CASSPIVAGELFF. The CDR3 bases are TGTGCCAGCAGCCCAATCGTAGCGGGGGAGCTGTTTTTT. Together with reference TRBV9 and TRBJ2-2, the CDR3 gives the full variable domain: DSGVTQTPKHLITATGQRVTLRCSPRSGDLSVYWYQQSLDQGLQFLIQYYNGEERAKGNILERFSAQQFPDLHSELNLSSLELGDSALYFCASSPIVAGELFFGEGSRLTVL.

This chain uses TRBV28 with TRBJ1-5, with D possibly being TRBD1 (5 bases). In germline, CDR1 is MDHEN, CDR2 SYDVKM. This CDR3 is 14 amino acids long. The V end was cut by 10 bases, the J end by 0 bases, with 13 bases between. CDR3 loop: CAINGGASNQPQHF. The DNA of the CDR3 is TGTGCCATCAACGGGGGAGCTAGCAATCAGCCCCAGCATTTT.

This chain links TRBV7-2 with TRBJ1-2; TRBD1 might be the D (5 bases). This CDR3 spans 19 amino acids. Germline-derived CDR1 and CDR2 are SGHTA and FQGNSA. Trimming shortened V by 2 bases and J by 0 bases, and 22 bases separated the two germline ends. The CDR3 sequence is CASSLSSVSLGLSNYGYTF. Here the CDR3 DNA reads TGTGCCAGCAGCTTATCGAGCGTGAGTCTGGGGCTATCTAACTATGGCTACACCTTC.

The chain carries TRBV2 and TRBJ1-6; perhaps TRBD1 as D (6 bases). This CDR3 is built from 15 residues. In germline, CDR1 is SNHLY, CDR2 FYNNEI. V lost 7 bases to trimming and J lost 8 bases, with 18 bases between them. As DNA, the CDR3 is TGTGCCAGCACCCCCAGGCAGGGGCCGCATTCACCCCTCCACTTT. It yields the protein CASTPRQGPHSPLHF.

CDR3: CASSSSQEGNSPLHF. The CDR3 region has the DNA TGTGCCAGCAGTTCCTCCCAGGAGGGGAATTCACCCCTCCACTTT. The chain is built from TRBV27 and TRBJ1-6; D is possibly TRBD1 (5 bases). Trimming took off 4 bases at V and 7 bases at J, with 14 bases between the two ends. CDR1 is MNHEY and CDR2 is SMNVEV in the germline V gene (reference sequence). This CDR3 is 15 amino acids long.

This chain connects TRBV7-2 to TRBJ2-3; D possibly corresponds to TRBD2 (6 bases). Germline lookup yields CDR1 SGHTA and CDR2 FQGNSA. The ends were cut back, 2 bases at V and 4 bases at J, with 16 bases in the middle. This CDR3 is 16 amino acids long. The CDR3 coding sequence is TGTGCCAGCAGCTTAAGGACGGGAGCCCGCTCAGATACGCAGTATTTT. This gives the protein CASSLRTGARSDTQYF.

V and J are TRBV11-1 and TRBJ1-1; weak D call: TRBD1 (6 bases). Trimming pared 5 bases from V and 2 bases from J, leaving 12 bases between. Germline V gene data show CDR1 as SGHAT and CDR2 as FQDESV (reference sequence). This CDR3 is 14 amino acids long. CDR3 protein: CASSTNRDNTEAFF. CDR3 DNA sequence: TGTGCCAGCAGCACGAACAGGGATAACACTGAAGCTTTCTTT.

The chain recombines TRBV7-9 with TRBJ2-1, with 9 bases identical to TRBD1. The V gene end was trimmed by 5 bases and the J gene end by 7 bases; junction bases not matched to a gene: 9. Germline V lookup: CDR1 SEHNR, CDR2 FQNEAQ (reference sequence). This CDR3 spans 15 amino acids. The CDR3 sequence is CASSHSGTGKNEQFF. DNA of the CDR3: TGTGCCAGCAGCCACTCCGGGACAGGGAAGAATGAGCAGTTCTTC.

The CDR3 nucleotides read TGTGCCAGCAGCCCCGGGACAGGCGCCACCGAGCAGTACTTC. Translation gives CASSPGTGATEQYF. The gene calls are TRBV6-5 and TRBJ2-7; 8 positions match TRBD1. Germline lookup yields CDR1 MNHEY and CDR2 SVGAGI. This CDR3 has 14 residues. The V gene end was trimmed by 6 bases and the J gene end by 6 bases; junction bases not matched to a gene: 10.

V is TRBV18 and J is TRBJ2-5; TRBD1 is a possible D gene (6 bases). The CDR3 is 14 residues long. The ends were cut back, 3 bases at V and 2 bases at J, with 10 bases in the middle. Per the germline V gene, CDR1 is KGHSH and CDR2 is LQKENI. CDR3 sequence: CASSPGAGQETQYF. In nucleotides, the CDR3 is TGTGCCAGCTCACCGGGGGCAGGACAAGAGACCCAGTACTTC.

The chain recombines TRBV7-2 with TRBJ1-4; D ambiguous. Per germline, CDR1 SGHTA and CDR2 FQGNSA. CDR3 length equals 15 residues. The V end lost 5 bases, the J end lost 1 base, and 11 bases lay between the germline ends. CDR3 residues: CASSVRALTNEKLFF. The CDR3 bases are TGTGCCAGCAGCGTACGAGCCCTAACTAATGAAAAACTGTTTTTT. Using reference TRBV7-2 and TRBJ1-4 for the parts outside the CDR3, the full variable domain is GAGVSQSPSNKVTEKGKDVELRCDPISGHTALYWYRQSLGQGLEFLIYFQGNSAPDKSGLPSDRFSAERTGGSVSTLTIQRTQQEDSAVYLCASSVRALTNEKLFFGSGTQLSVL.

Only a few counts were recorded for this clone. Written as DNA, the CDR3 is TGTGCCAGCAGCCGAGCGGGTCGTAATCAGCCCCAGCATTTT. The encoded protein is CASSRAGRNQPQHF. This chain links TRBV4-2 with TRBJ1-5; D is unclear. With 4 bases removed from V and 4 bases from J, the gap between germline ends came to 11 bases. This CDR3 comprises 14 residues. Germline CDR1 reads LGHNA; CDR2 reads YNFKEQ.

The V gene is TRBV19, the J gene TRBJ2-6, with 8 nucleotides matching TRBD1. Germline V gene data show CDR1 as LNHDA and CDR2 as SQIVND (reference sequence). Unmatched junction bases numbered 6, after V lost 10 bases and J lost 1 base. This CDR3 is built from 15 residues. CDR3 sequence reads: CATRQGQSGANVLTF. Written as DNA, the CDR3 is TGTGCCACCAGACAGGGGCAGTCTGGGGCCAACGTCCTGACTTTC.

The gene calls are TRBV6-2 or TRBV6-3 and TRBJ1-5; 10 bases are a match to TRBD1. Trimming cost V 6 bases and J 4 bases; bases outside gene matches: 3. Germline CDR1 MNHEY, CDR2 SVGEGT. The CDR3 totals 14 residues. The CDR3 loop reads CASSRQGANQPQHF. CDR3 sequence (DNA): TGTGCCAGCAGCAGACAGGGGGCAAATCAGCCCCAGCATTTT.

V gene TRBV3-1 (or the pseudogene TRBV3-2) combines with J gene TRBJ1-5; the D gene is possibly TRBD1 (5 bases). V gave up 2 bases and J gave up 4 bases, with 15 bases separating them. The germline V gene encodes CDR1 LGHDT and CDR2 YNNKEL (reference sequence). The CDR3 runs 16 residues. The CDR3 DNA reads as TGTGCCAGCAGCCAACGAAGGGGAAAAGGAAATCAGCCCCAGCATTTT. Its translation is CASSQRRGKGNQPQHF.

The chain carries TRBV7-9 and TRBJ2-7, with TRBD2 as a possible D gene (5 bases). V lost 0 bases, J lost 4 bases, and 7 bases lay in between. The CDR3 extends over 13 amino acids. Germline-derived CDR1 and CDR2 are SEHNR and FQNEAQ (reference sequence). Here the CDR3 reads CASSLAGGYEQYF. CDR3 sequence (DNA): TGTGCCAGCAGCTTAGCGGGCGGGTACGAGCAGTACTTC.

The gene calls are TRBV5-4 and TRBJ1-1; a possible D gene is TRBD1 (5 bases). In germline, CDR1 is SGHNT, CDR2 YYREEE (reference sequence). The CDR3 length is 14 residues. V was pared by 0 bases and J by 5 bases, with 11 bases between. The CDR3 here is CASSLGTRETEAFF. The CDR3 DNA is TGTGCCAGCAGCTTGGGGACAAGAGAGACTGAAGCTTTCTTT. Using reference TRBV5-4 and TRBJ1-1 for the parts outside the CDR3, the full variable domain is ETGVTQSPTHLIKTRGQQVTLRCSSQSGHNTVSWYQQALGQGPQFIFQYYREEENGRGNFPPRFSGLQFPNYSSELNVNALELDDSALYLCASSLGTRETEAFFGQGTRLTVV.

V and J are TRBV7-9 and TRBJ2-7, with TRBD2 matching over 8 bases. Germline V gene data show CDR1 as SEHNR and CDR2 as FQNEAQ (reference sequence). The CDR3 is 15 residues long. The ends lost 5 bases at V and 7 bases at J; junction bases unmatched: 13. For the CDR3, the DNA is TGTGCCAGCAGCCCAAGCGGGAGCACAACTGGGGAGCAGTACTTC. This sequence encodes CASSPSGSTTGEQYF.

The chain uses TRBV28 and TRBJ1-5, with D perhaps TRBD1 (6 bases). This CDR3 has 15 residues. Trimming removed 2 bases from V and 4 bases from J, with 12 bases in between. CDR1 MDHEN and CDR2 SYDVKM come from the germline V gene. CDR3 sequence: CASSLPTGRNQPQHF. CDR3 nucleotides: TGTGCCAGCAGTTTACCAACAGGGCGGAATCAGCCCCAGCATTTT.

J is TRBJ2-5 and V is TRBV4-3, with TRBD1 identical over 8 bases. The CDR3 extends over 15 amino acids. CDR1 is LGHNA and CDR2 is YSLEER in the germline V gene. J lost 5 bases, V lost 4 bases, and 9 bases had no gene match. The CDR3 is CASSLRWAGGETQYF. CDR3 nucleotides: TGCGCCAGCAGCCTGAGATGGGCAGGGGGCGAGACCCAGTACTTC.

CDR3 nucleotide sequence: TGTGCCAGCAGCCCTCGACAGGGGGCGTTCAACACTGAAGCTTTCTTT. Its protein is CASSPRQGAFNTEAFF. The chain employs TRBV6-2 or TRBV6-3 and TRBJ1-1; 10 nucleotides agree with TRBD1. The length of the CDR3 is 16 residues. The J segment lost 2 bases and the V segment lost 6 bases, leaving 9 bases of the junction unmatched. From germline, CDR1 is MNHEY and CDR2 SVGEGT.

This rearrangement joins TRBV27 to TRBJ1-2; a weak D match, TRBD1 (5 bases). Trimming stripped 0 bases from V and 2 bases from J, with 16 bases between. Germline CDR1 and CDR2: MNHEY and SMNVEV (reference sequence). The CDR3 has 17 amino acids. Here the CDR3 reads CASSLSIRAGRNYGYTF. The CDR3 DNA reads TGTGCCAGCAGTTTATCGATTCGCGCAGGGCGGAACTATGGCTACACCTTC.

The chain uses TRBV15 and TRBJ1-4, with a possible D match to TRBD1 (6 bases). V lost 1 base and J lost 7, with 13 bases in between. Germline V gives CDR1 LNHNV, CDR2 YYDKDF (reference sequence). The CDR3 spans 15 residues. CDR3 DNA: TGTGCCACCAGCAGAGGACTACAGGGAAGTGAAAAACTGTTTTTT. The encoded protein is CATSRGLQGSEKLFF.